This TCR beta chain is drawn from a study of OX40 agonist ivuxolimab in advanced cancers. Comment on this clone: Its antigen remains unknown.

The assay was immunoSEQ multiplex PCR, and TCRdb's table has in-frame clones only and misses some. This table has around 98,000 clones, around 88% appearing once. Study-wide results and limits: Fewer expanded clones were found on average in CD4+ than in CD8+ T cells.

The TCR was taken from an adult with an advanced solid tumor such as melanoma, head and neck, liver or kidney cancer. Sequences were derived from CD4+ or CD8+ T cells sorted from blood, sampled in a trial of the OX40 agonist ivuxolimab.

CDR3 region: CASSLKDRGEQYF. The CDR3 region has the DNA TGTGCCAGCAGTCTTAAGGACAGGGGCGAGCAGTACTTC. The chain has TRBV6-1 and TRBJ2-7; 9 bases fit TRBD1. The CDR3 length is 13 residues. Trimming at V came to 5 bases and at J to 6 bases, leaving 5 bases not matched to a gene. Germline values: CDR1 MNHNS, CDR2 SASEGT.